Listed here are 23 T cell receptor beta chains from one sample, sequenced in a study of blood T cell repertoires in COVID-19. Here immunoSEQ multiplex PCR was the method, and the copy in TCRdb shows in-frame clones only, minus some. Of about 250,000 clones listed, about 90% are singletons. Sequenced input: peripheral blood. Receptors were obtained from a man younger than 35 with active or convalescent COVID-19.

The chain has TRBV6-6 and TRBJ2-7, with 7 positions matching TRBD2. This CDR3 contains 15 residues. V lost 7 bases and J lost 3; bases outside the gene matches: 12. Germline V gives CDR1 MNHNY, CDR2 SVGAGI (reference sequence). This chain's CDR3 is CASTLRRERNYEQYF. CDR3 DNA: TGTGCCAGCACCCTGCGGCGGGAGCGAAACTACGAGCAGTACTTC.

V is TRBV11-2 and J is TRBJ2-7; 7 bases are a match to TRBD1. The junction had 3 bases not matched to a gene; V was cut back by 5 bases and J by 2 bases. The CDR3 runs to 13 residues. Germline V gene sequence: CDR1 SGHAT, CDR2 FQNNGV. DNA of the CDR3: TGTGCCAGCAGCACCGGGACAGCCTACGAGCAGTACTTC. Amino acid sequence: CASSTGTAYEQYF.

This chain uses TRBV28 with TRBJ2-3; the D gene is possibly TRBD2 (6 bases). V lost 2 bases and J lost 3, with 12 bases in between. Germline V lookup: CDR1 MDHEN, CDR2 SYDVKM. The CDR3 covers 15 residues. The CDR3 sequence is CASSLSGLSTDTQYF. CDR3 DNA: TGTGCCAGCAGTTTAAGCGGGCTGAGTACAGATACGCAGTATTTT.

The rearrangement links TRBV30 to TRBJ1-1, with TRBD1 matching over 7 bases. The V gene's germline CDR1 is GTSNPN and CDR2 SVGIG (reference sequence). J was trimmed by 1 base and V by 3 bases; bases with no gene match: 2. The CDR3 sequence is 13 residues long. The CDR3 is CAWRQGRNTEAFF. CDR3 coding DNA: TGTGCCTGGAGACAGGGGAGGAACACTGAAGCTTTCTTT.

The chain has TRBV6-5 and TRBJ1-1; weak D call: TRBD1 (5 bases). Trimming took off 2 bases at V and 4 bases at J, with 14 bases between the two ends. This CDR3 is 15 amino acids long. The germline CDR1 and CDR2 sequences are MNHEY and SVGAGI. CDR3 loop: CASSYEGRESTEAFF. CDR3 nucleotide sequence: TGTGCCAGCAGTTACGAAGGCAGGGAAAGCACTGAAGCTTTCTTT.

In its sample, this clone was seen a few times. The genes are TRBV19 and TRBJ1-4; no firm D call. The ends were cut back, 4 bases at V and 5 bases at J, with 11 bases in the middle. Looked up from germline, CDR1 is LNHDA and CDR2 is SQIVND (reference sequence). This CDR3 is built from 14 residues. Here the CDR3 DNA reads TGTGCCAGTAGTACCAGCGCCGCAAATGAAAAACTGTTTTTT. Translated, it gives CASSTSAANEKLFF.

The chain joins TRBV7-2 to TRBJ1-1; D remains ambiguous. From germline, CDR1 is SGHTA and CDR2 FQGNSA. V was pared by 4 bases and J by 7 bases, with 19 bases between. The CDR3 totals 15 residues. CDR3 residues: CASSSLVGVGDEAFF. CDR3 DNA sequence: TGTGCCAGCAGCTCTTTAGTCGGGGTTGGCGATGAAGCTTTCTTT.

To note about this clone: An end of the junction differs from the germline gene, which may be a read error. V and J are TRBV10-3 and TRBJ1-2; D gene unclear. This CDR3 has 14 amino acids. CDR1 and CDR2 from the germline V gene are ENHRY and SYGVKD. CDR3 nucleotide sequence: TGTGCCATCAGCCCCGGGCGGGTTAACGATGGCTACACCTTC. Residues: CAISPGRVNDGYTF.

The chain carries TRBV9 and TRBJ1-2, with D perhaps matching TRBD1 (6 bases). CDR1 is SGDLS, CDR2 YYNGEE, per germline. There are 13 residues in the CDR3. Between the trimmed V and J ends, which lost 0 bases and 8 bases, there was a span of 11 bases. CDR3 amino acids: CASSVDTGPGYTF. Here the CDR3 DNA reads TGTGCCAGCAGCGTAGATACAGGGCCAGGCTACACCTTC.

Here the CDR3 reads CASNNRGPTSNQPQHF. CDR3 coding DNA: TGTGCCAGCAACAACAGGGGACCAACAAGCAATCAGCCCCAGCATTTT. The chain links TRBV28 to TRBJ1-5; 7 bases fit TRBD1. The CDR3 extends over 16 amino acids. From germline, CDR1 is MDHEN and CDR2 SYDVKM. Trimming removed 7 bases from V and 1 base from J; junction bases left unmatched: 10. Together with reference TRBV28 and TRBJ1-5, the CDR3 gives the full variable domain: DVKVTQSSRYLVKRTGEKVFLECVQDMDHENMFWYRQDPGLGLRLIYFSYDVKMKEKGDIPEGYSVSREKKERFSLILESASTNQTSMYLCASNNRGPTSNQPQHFGDGTRLSIL.

This chain uses TRBV29-1 with TRBJ1-2, with D tentatively TRBD1 (5 bases). There are 12 residues in the CDR3. V was shortened by 3 bases and J by 8 bases, with 13 bases between the two germline ends. Germline-derived CDR1 and CDR2 are SQVTM and ANQGSEA. The CDR3 bases are TGCAGCGTTGACGGTTTCAGGGAAGGCTACACCTTC. Encoded protein: CSVDGFREGYTF.

The chain employs TRBV7-3 and TRBJ1-1; 7 positions match TRBD1. The CDR3 runs to 15 residues. V gave up 0 bases and J gave up 4 bases; unmatched junction bases: 5. The germline V gene has CDR1 SGHTA and CDR2 FQGTGA. CDR3 loop: CASSLTHRGGTEAFF. CDR3 bases: TGTGCCAGCAGCTTAACACACAGGGGAGGCACTGAAGCTTTCTTT.

The genes are TRBV15 and TRBJ2-3; 7 bases align to TRBD2. CDR3 size: 16 residues. CDR1 LNHNV and CDR2 YYDKDF come from the germline V gene (reference sequence). Unmatched junction bases numbered 5, after V lost 1 base and J lost 1 base. The CDR3 protein is CATSRVGGSGTDTQYF. The DNA of the CDR3 is TGTGCCACCAGCAGAGTCGGGGGGAGTGGCACAGATACGCAGTATTTT.

The V gene is TRBV5-6, the J gene TRBJ1-5, with unresolved D. With 7 bases removed from V and 3 bases from J, the gap between germline ends came to 14 bases. The CDR3 runs 14 residues. The germline CDR1 and CDR2 sequences are SGHDT and YYEEEE. The CDR3 is CASATRGTNQPQHF. CDR3 sequence (DNA): TGTGCCAGCGCCACGCGGGGAACCAATCAGCCCCAGCATTTT.

The chain carries TRBV10-3 and TRBJ2-7; weak D call: TRBD2 (6 bases). This CDR3 is built from 14 residues. Germline V gene data show CDR1 as ENHRY and CDR2 as SYGVKD. V was cut by 6 bases and J by 3 bases, with 15 bases left in between. The CDR3 nucleotides are TGTGCCATCAGCTCCGGGACGGGACTCTACGAGCAGTACTTC. Residues: CAISSGTGLYEQYF.

This sequence joins TRBV27 and TRBJ1-6; D not certain. Germline loops: CDR1 MNHEY, CDR2 SMNVEV (reference sequence). V was pared by 3 bases and J by 1 base, with 16 bases between. The CDR3 spans 18 residues. In DNA form, the CDR3 reads TGTGCCAGCAGTTTGCTCGGGGATACGGCGTCCTATAATTCACCCCTCCACTTT. This translates into CASSLLGDTASYNSPLHF.

The V gene is TRBV27, the J gene TRBJ1-5; D is ambiguous. This CDR3 spans 12 amino acids. Trimming took off 5 bases at V and 7 bases at J, with 9 bases between the two ends. The germline V gene encodes CDR1 MNHEY and CDR2 SMNVEV (reference sequence). As DNA, the CDR3 is TGTGCCAGCAGTATTCGGGAGCAGCCCCAGCATTTT. Amino acids: CASSIREQPQHF.

DNA for the CDR3: TGTGCCAGCAGCTTAAGTTCGTCCCAGTCTCTGAATGAAGCTTTCTTT. Its protein product is CASSLSSSQSLNEAFF. This chain uses TRBV7-6 with TRBJ1-1, with D unresolved. Germline CDR1 reads SGHVS; CDR2 reads FNYEAQ. Trimming removed 2 bases from V and 7 bases from J, with 20 bases in between. The CDR3 has 16 residues.

The rearrangement links TRBV7-2 to TRBJ1-2; 8 bases match TRBD1. CDR1 and CDR2 (germline): SGHTA, FQGNSA. There are 18 residues in the CDR3. V dropped 5 bases and J dropped 0; count of bases not matched to a gene: 14. This CDR3 is CASSDFGQGHLANYGYTF. CDR3 nucleotide sequence: TGTGCCAGCAGCGACTTTGGACAGGGCCACTTAGCTAACTATGGCTACACCTTC.

V usage is TRBV28 and J usage is TRBJ2-3, with D uncertain. The CDR3 consists of 12 residues. Germline CDR1 and CDR2: MDHEN and SYDVKM. The ends were cut back, 3 bases at V and 13 bases at J, with 14 bases in the middle. The CDR3 coding sequence is TGTGCCAGCAGTTTTGCGTCTAGAGTCGAGTATTTT. Amino acids: CASSFASRVEYF. Full variable domain (outside the CDR3, taken from reference TRBV28 and TRBJ2-3): DVKVTQSSRYLVKRTGEKVFLECVQDMDHENMFWYRQDPGLGLRLIYFSYDVKMKEKGDIPEGYSVSREKKERFSLILESASTNQTSMYLCASSFASRVEYFGPGTRLTVL.

This chain joins TRBV19 and TRBJ1-6; 8 positions agree with TRBD1. Losses at the gene ends were 3 bases for V and 10 bases for J; bases not matched to a gene: 11. Germline V gene data show CDR1 as LNHDA and CDR2 as SQIVND (reference sequence). The CDR3 length is 16 residues. Written as DNA, the CDR3 is TGTGCCAGTAGTATTCGGTCCGGGACAGGAGCATCACCCCTCCACTTT. It codes for CASSIRSGTGASPLHF.

About this clone: The same CDR3 also results from other DNA sequences found in this sample. V gene TRBV19 combines with J gene TRBJ2-3; D possibly corresponds to TRBD2 (7 bases). CDR3 size: 15 residues. V was pared by 3 bases and J by 4 bases, with 14 bases between. CDR1 and CDR2 (germline): LNHDA, SQIVND (reference sequence). The DNA for the CDR3 is TGTGCCAGTAGTATCGCGGGGGCCGGGGCAGATACGCAGTATTTT. Translating it yields CASSIAGAGADTQYF.

V is TRBV6-5 and J is TRBJ2-3, with D uncertain. Germline V gives CDR1 MNHEY, CDR2 SVGAGI. Trimming took off 2 bases at V and 0 bases at J, with 3 bases between the two ends. The CDR3 is made up of 13 amino acids. The CDR3 sequence is CASSYLSTDTQYF. The CDR3 DNA follows: TGTGCCAGCAGTTACCTGAGCACAGATACGCAGTATTTT.